These 24 T cell receptor beta chains originate from one sample sequenced in a study of OX40 agonist ivuxolimab in advanced cancers. Only in-frame clones appear in the TCRdb table, and some are missing; sequencing was by immunoSEQ multiplex PCR. The table has 95,000 to 100,000 clones, just under 85% seen once. The sequences come from CD4+ or CD8+ T cells sorted from blood, collected in a trial of the OX40 agonist ivuxolimab. The receptors shown here come from an adult with an advanced solid tumor such as melanoma, head and neck, liver or kidney cancer.

This clone has only one observation. V gene TRBV28 combines with J gene TRBJ1-2, with D possibly matching TRBD1 (6 bases). Germline V gene data show CDR1 as MDHEN and CDR2 as SYDVKM. There are 17 residues in the CDR3. Deletions cut 4 bases from V and 3 bases from J, with 21 bases between. CDR3: CASSSTGPGQTYYGYTF. The CDR3 bases are TGTGCCAGCAGTTCCACCGGCCCTGGACAGACTTACTATGGCTACACCTTC.

V and J are TRBV4-3 and TRBJ2-3, with D perhaps TRBD1 or TRBD2 (5 bases each). Germline V gene lookup returns CDR1 LGHNA and CDR2 YSLEER. V lost 1 base to trimming and J lost 1 base, with 6 bases between them. CDR3 length equals 14 residues. The CDR3 DNA reads TGCGCCAGCAGCCAAGTGGGGGGCACAGATACGCAGTATTTT. It yields the protein CASSQVGGTDTQYF.

J is TRBJ2-3 and V is TRBV4-2, with 9 bases lining up with TRBD1. Per germline, CDR1 LGHNA and CDR2 YNFKEQ. CDR3 length: 16 amino acids. Germline trimming cut 5 bases from V and 6 bases from J; bases unmatched to any gene: 12. CDR3 loop: CASSLARDRAFDTQYF. The DNA of the CDR3 is TGTGCCAGCAGCTTGGCCCGGGACAGGGCGTTTGATACGCAGTATTTT.

Written as DNA, the CDR3 is TGTGCCAGCAGTCAGGTCAAGGGTAGCAATCAGCCCCAGCATTTT. Encoded protein: CASSQVKGSNQPQHF. The chain employs TRBV6-6 and TRBJ1-5; D is unclear. The CDR3 spans 15 residues. The ends were cut back, 5 bases at V and 0 bases at J, with 11 bases in the middle. From germline, CDR1 is MNHNY and CDR2 SVGAGI (reference sequence).

This clone was observed a handful of times. This chain links TRBV4-2 with TRBJ1-6; TRBD1 might be the D (6 bases). Between the trimmed V and J ends, which lost 7 bases and 9 bases, there was a span of 13 bases. The CDR3 is 13 amino acids. CDR1 is LGHNA, CDR2 YNFKEQ, per germline. The CDR3 bases are TGTGCCAGCAAGGGGGGGTCCGGTTCACCCCTCCACTTT. It translates to CASKGGSGSPLHF.

In this sample, this clone turned up a few times. The rearrangement links TRBV5-6 to TRBJ1-5, with D possibly TRBD1 on 6 matching bases. CDR3 length: 14 amino acids. V shed 2 bases and J shed 5 bases, with 11 bases lying between them. Germline CDR1 and CDR2: SGHDT and YYEEEE. The CDR3 DNA is TGTGCCAGCAGCTTTCAGGGGCGGGATCAGCCCCAGCATTTT. It is translated as CASSFQGRDQPQHF.

This clone has just one count. This chain joins TRBV9 and TRBJ1-2; D possibly corresponds to TRBD1 (5 bases). CDR3 size: 14 residues. V dropped 2 bases and J dropped 6 bases, with 14 bases sitting between them. Germline V lookup: CDR1 SGDLS, CDR2 YYNGEE. In nucleotides, the CDR3 is TGTGCCAGCAGCGTGATGGCGACAGTACATGGCTACACCTTC. This encodes CASSVMATVHGYTF.

The J gene is TRBJ2-2, the V gene TRBV7-2; D unclear. Between the trimmed V and J ends, which lost 2 bases and 8 bases, there was a span of 6 bases. There are 12 residues in the CDR3. Germline V gene lookup returns CDR1 SGHTA and CDR2 FQGNSA. In DNA form, the CDR3 reads TGTGCCAGCAGCTTATGGCAAGGGGAGCTGTTTTTT. It translates to CASSLWQGELFF.

This rearrangement joins TRBV21-1 to TRBJ2-1. TRBV21-1 is a documented pseudogene. CDR3 length equals 16 residues. The CDR3 spells CASSKPPGYSYNEQFF. The CDR3 DNA follows: TGTGCCAGCAGCAAACCGCCGGGCTACTCCTACAATGAGCAGTTCTTC.

This clone was detected only a few times. The rearrangement joins TRBV7-9 to TRBJ1-4, with D possibly being TRBD1 (5 bases). CDR3 length: 16 amino acids. Germline lookup yields CDR1 SEHNR and CDR2 FQNEAQ (reference sequence). Trimming took off 2 bases at V and 3 bases at J, with 13 bases between the two ends. The CDR3 bases are TGTGCCAGCAGCTTAAGCGCCGGACAAGCTAATGAAAAACTGTTTTTT. Its translation is CASSLSAGQANEKLFF.

This sequence joins TRBV5-5 and TRBJ1-2; no definite D call. V shed 0 bases and J shed 3 bases, with 12 bases lying between them. The CDR3 spans 15 residues. Germline-derived CDR1 and CDR2 are SGHKS and YYEKEE (reference sequence). Here the CDR3 reads CASSLGNRDDYGYTF. CDR3 bases: TGTGCCAGCAGCTTGGGGAACCGGGATGACTATGGCTACACCTTC.

The chain carries TRBV10-3 and TRBJ1-2; TRBD1 agrees at 9 bases. CDR1 and CDR2 (germline): ENHRY, SYGVKD. The V gene end was trimmed by 6 bases and the J gene end by 8 bases; junction bases not matched to a gene: 10. The CDR3 runs to 14 residues. The CDR3: CAISPRTGDGGYTF. The DNA for the CDR3 is TGTGCCATCAGCCCCCGGACAGGGGATGGCGGCTACACCTTC.

This clone is a singleton in its sample. The genes are TRBV6-5 and TRBJ2-5; no firm D call. The CDR3 consists of 13 residues. V was shortened by 8 bases and J by 0 bases, with 10 bases between the two germline ends. The germline gives CDR1 MNHEY, CDR2 SVGAGI. CDR3: CASAALYQETQYF. The CDR3 DNA reads as TGTGCCAGCGCAGCCTTGTACCAAGAGACCCAGTACTTC.

This clone was detected only once. This sequence joins TRBV19 and TRBJ2-2; D is possibly TRBD2 (6 bases). V dropped 3 bases and J dropped 2 bases, with 19 bases sitting between them. The CDR3 has 18 residues. CDR1 and CDR2 (germline): LNHDA, SQIVND (reference sequence). CDR3 sequence (DNA): TGTGCCAGTAGTATCCTGGGGGGATTTCGCGGAAACACCGGGGAGCTGTTTTTT. It translates to CASSILGGFRGNTGELFF.

The rearrangement links TRBV28 to TRBJ1-1; TRBD1 is a possible D gene (5 bases). Germline CDR1 and CDR2: MDHEN and SYDVKM. Trimming left V 7 bases short and J 7 bases short, with 25 bases between. The CDR3 has 16 residues. CDR3 nucleotides: TGTGCCAGCATCACCCGCCGAGGGGTTGGGACCGGTGAAGCTTTCTTT. It codes for CASITRRGVGTGEAFF.

The J gene is TRBJ1-5, the V gene TRBV2, with 7 bases lining up with TRBD1. The V and J ends lost 6 bases and 7 bases, in that order; junction bases with no gene match: 9. The CDR3 covers 14 residues. From germline, CDR1 is SNHLY and CDR2 FYNNEI. The CDR3 region is CASSDPGGGQPQHF. The CDR3 nucleotides are TGTGCCAGCAGCGATCCAGGGGGTGGGCAGCCCCAGCATTTT.

The V call is TRBV7-6, the J call TRBJ2-5; 14 nucleotides agree with TRBD2. The last part of the DNA fits TRBJ2-7 better; the J call may be wrong. Germline values: CDR1 SGHVS, CDR2 FNYEAQ. The CDR3 length is 17 residues. CDR3 loop: CASSSRTSGGPGYEQYF. The CDR3 bases are TGTGCCAGCAGCTCCAGGACTAGCGGGGGGCCAGGGTACGAGCAGTACTTC.

The chain joins TRBV7-9 to TRBJ2-2; weak D call: TRBD1 (6 bases). Germline V lookup: CDR1 SEHNR, CDR2 FQNEAQ (reference sequence). The CDR3 sequence is 14 residues long. V gave up 5 bases and J gave up 8 bases, with 15 bases separating them. CDR3 sequence (DNA): TGTGCCAGCAGCCGGCAAACACAGGGTGGGGAGCTGTTTTTT. Its translation is CASSRQTQGGELFF.

In its sample, this clone was seen once. The chain couples TRBV6-1 to TRBJ2-7; 11 bases align to TRBD2. Germline trimming cut 4 bases from V and 3 bases from J; bases unmatched to any gene: 2. This CDR3 is 14 amino acids long. In germline, CDR1 is MNHNS, CDR2 SASEGT. DNA for the CDR3: TGTGCCAGCAGTGTAACTAGCGGGAGCTACGAGCAGTACTTC. Protein: CASSVTSGSYEQYF.

The chain couples TRBV2 to TRBJ2-1, with 12 positions matching TRBD2. CDR3 length: 13 residues. The trim removed 6 bases at V and 10 bases at J, leaving 4 bases unmatched. Germline CDR1 SNHLY, CDR2 FYNNEI. The CDR3 DNA follows: TGTGCCAGCAGGACTAGCGGGAGCCAGGAGCAGTTCTTC. As protein: CASRTSGSQEQFF.

The chain is built from TRBV18 and TRBJ2-7; D is possibly TRBD1 (5 bases). This CDR3 contains 17 residues. Trimming took off 2 bases at V and 4 bases at J, with 21 bases between the two ends. CDR1 is KGHSH and CDR2 is LQKENI in the germline V gene. CDR3 sequence (DNA): TGTGCCAGCTCACCATCCGGAGACAGTACTAACCCATACGAGCAGTACTTC. Protein product: CASSPSGDSTNPYEQYF.

The DNA for the CDR3 is TGTGCCAGCAGCCCGACGACAGGGGGCAGCACTGAAGCTTTCTTT. This gives the protein CASSPTTGGSTEAFF. The chain is built from TRBV5-3 and TRBJ1-1, with 10 positions matching TRBD1. TRBV5-3 is an ORF, and what it does is uncertain. V shed 8 bases and J 4 bases; nucleotides not matched to a gene: 11. This CDR3 comprises 15 residues.

The chain links TRBV5-1 to TRBJ2-2; 12 bases are shared with TRBD2. CDR3 size: 15 residues. Germline assignment: CDR1 SGHRS and CDR2 YFSETQ. V lost 5 bases to trimming and J lost 8 bases; unmatched junction nucleotides: 7. CDR3 residues: CASRRLAGAGGELFF. CDR3 sequence (DNA): TGCGCCAGCAGGCGACTAGCGGGAGCTGGGGGGGAGCTGTTTTTT.

This clone was seen just once. The chain combines TRBV14 with TRBJ2-2; the match to TRBD2 covers 8 bases. V was clipped by 6 bases and J by 5 bases; unmatched bases: 8. Germline CDR1 and CDR2: SGHDN and FVKESK. This CDR3 is built from 15 residues. The DNA of the CDR3 is TGTGCCAGCAGATCCTCTAGCGGGCGGACCGGGGAGCTGTTTTTT. It yields the protein CASRSSSGRTGELFF.